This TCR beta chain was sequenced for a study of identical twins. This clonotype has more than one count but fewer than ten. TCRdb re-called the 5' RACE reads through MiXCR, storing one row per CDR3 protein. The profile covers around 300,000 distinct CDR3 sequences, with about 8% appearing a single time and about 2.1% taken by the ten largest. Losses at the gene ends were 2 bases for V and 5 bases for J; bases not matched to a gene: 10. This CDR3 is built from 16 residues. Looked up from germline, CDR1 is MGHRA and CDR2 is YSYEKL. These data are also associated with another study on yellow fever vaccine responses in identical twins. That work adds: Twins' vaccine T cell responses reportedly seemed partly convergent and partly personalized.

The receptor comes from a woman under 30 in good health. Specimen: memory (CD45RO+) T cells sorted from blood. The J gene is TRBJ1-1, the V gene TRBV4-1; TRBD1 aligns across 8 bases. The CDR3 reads CASSQRQGIGKTEAFF. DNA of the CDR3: TGCGCCAGCAGCCAAAGACAGGGGATAGGTAAGACTGAAGCTTTCTTT.